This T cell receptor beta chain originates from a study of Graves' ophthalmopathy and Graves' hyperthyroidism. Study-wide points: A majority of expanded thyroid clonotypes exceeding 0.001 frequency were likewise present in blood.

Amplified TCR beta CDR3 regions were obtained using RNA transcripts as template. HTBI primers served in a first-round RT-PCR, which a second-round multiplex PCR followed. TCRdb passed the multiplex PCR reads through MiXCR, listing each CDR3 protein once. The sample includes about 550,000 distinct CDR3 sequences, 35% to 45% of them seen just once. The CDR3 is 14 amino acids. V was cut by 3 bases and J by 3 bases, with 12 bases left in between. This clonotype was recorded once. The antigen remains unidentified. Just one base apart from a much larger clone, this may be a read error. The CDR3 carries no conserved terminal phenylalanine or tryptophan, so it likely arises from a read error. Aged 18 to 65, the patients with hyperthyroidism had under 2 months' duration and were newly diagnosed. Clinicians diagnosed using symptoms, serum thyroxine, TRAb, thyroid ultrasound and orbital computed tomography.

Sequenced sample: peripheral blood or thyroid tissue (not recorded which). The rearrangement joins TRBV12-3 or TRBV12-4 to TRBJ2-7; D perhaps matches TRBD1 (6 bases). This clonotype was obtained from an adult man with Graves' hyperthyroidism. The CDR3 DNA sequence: TGTGCCAGCAGTTTTGCGGGCAGGGGCTACGAGCAGTACATC. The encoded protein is CASSFAGRGYEQYI.